The T cell receptor beta chain described here comes from a study of blood T cell repertoires in COVID-19. Germline trimming cut 5 bases from V and 3 bases from J; bases unmatched to any gene: 4. The CDR3 has 14 amino acids. Germline V lookup: CDR1 MGHRA, CDR2 YSYEKL. In the original processing: Estimates of nucleated cell counts were drawn from the amplification of reference gene primers. Data came from immunoSEQ multiplex PCR; TCRdb stores just in-frame clones and leaves some out. Clone size and V and J calls were adopted from that table, with D and trimming inferred from the DNA. This table has 100,000 to 150,000 clones, over 75% appearing once.

This clonotype was sampled from a man older than 75 with active or convalescent COVID-19. Sequencing was done on a sample of peripheral blood. The rearrangement joins TRBV4-1 to TRBJ2-7; 10 nucleotides agree with TRBD2. The CDR3 DNA reads TGCGCCAGCAGCGACCGGACTAGCGGCTACGAGCAGTACTTC. It codes for CASSDRTSGYEQYF.